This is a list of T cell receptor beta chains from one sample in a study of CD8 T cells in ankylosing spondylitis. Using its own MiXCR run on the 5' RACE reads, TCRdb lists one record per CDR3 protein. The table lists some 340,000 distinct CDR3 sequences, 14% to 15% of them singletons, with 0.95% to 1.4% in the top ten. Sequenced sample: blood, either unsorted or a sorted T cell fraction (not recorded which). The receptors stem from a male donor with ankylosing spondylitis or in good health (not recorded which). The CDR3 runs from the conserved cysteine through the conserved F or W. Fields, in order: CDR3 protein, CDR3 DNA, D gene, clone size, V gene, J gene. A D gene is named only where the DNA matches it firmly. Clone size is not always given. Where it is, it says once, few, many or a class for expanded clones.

cdr3_aa: CASTRDYNEQFF
cdr3_nt: TGTGCCAGCACCAGGGACTACAATGAGCAGTTCTTC
d_call: NA
clone_size: many
v_call: TRBV2
j_call: TRBJ2-1

cdr3_aa: CSASPGQTRGTEAFF
cdr3_nt: TGCAGTGCTAGCCCCGGACAGACCAGAGGGACTGAAGCTTTCTTT
d_call: NA
clone_size: few
v_call: TRBV20-1
j_call: TRBJ1-1

cdr3_aa: CASSLSRGRGEETQYF
cdr3_nt: TGTGCCAGCAGCTTATCCAGGGGGCGAGGGGAAGAGACCCAGTACTTC
d_call: TRBD1
clone_size: few
v_call: TRBV7-8
j_call: TRBJ2-5

cdr3_aa: CSADEGGYSYNEQFF
cdr3_nt: TGCAGTGCCGACGAGGGGGGATATTCGTACAATGAGCAGTTCTTC
d_call: NA
clone_size: few
v_call: TRBV20-1
j_call: TRBJ2-1

cdr3_aa: CATSDFLQEGTDTQYF
cdr3_nt: TGTGCCACCAGTGATTTCTTACAAGAAGGCACAGATACGCAGTATTTT
d_call: NA
clone_size: few
v_call: TRBV24-1
j_call: TRBJ2-3

cdr3_aa: CSVGRGETQYF
cdr3_nt: TGCAGCGTTGGTAGAGGAGAGACCCAGTACTTC
d_call: NA
clone_size: NA
v_call: TRBV29-1
j_call: TRBJ2-5

cdr3_aa: CASSVGTLGAGELFF
cdr3_nt: TGTGCCAGCAGTGTTGGTACCTTAGGGGCCGGGGAGCTGTTTTTT
d_call: NA
clone_size: few
v_call: TRBV2
j_call: TRBJ2-2

cdr3_aa: CATSDFWSNEQFF
cdr3_nt: TGTGCCACCAGTGATTTTTGGAGCAATGAGCAGTTCTTC
d_call: NA
clone_size: NA
v_call: TRBV24-1
j_call: TRBJ2-1

cdr3_aa: CSARDGTGGVEQYF
cdr3_nt: TGCAGTGCTAGGGACGGGACAGGGGGTGTCGAGCAGTACTTC
d_call: TRBD1
clone_size: few
v_call: TRBV20-1
j_call: TRBJ2-7

cdr3_aa: CASSLLAASANEQFF
cdr3_nt: TGCGCCAGCAGCTTGTTAGCGGCCTCAGCCAATGAGCAGTTCTTC
d_call: NA
clone_size: NA
v_call: TRBV5-1
j_call: TRBJ2-1

cdr3_aa: CASSLSASGTPYEQYF
cdr3_nt: TGCGCCAGCAGCTTGTCGGCTAGCGGGACTCCTTACGAGCAGTACTTC
d_call: TRBD2
clone_size: few
v_call: TRBV5-1
j_call: TRBJ2-7

cdr3_aa: CASSSSANTEAFF
cdr3_nt: TGTGCCAGCAGTTCCTCCGCTAACACTGAAGCTTTCTTT
d_call: NA
clone_size: few
v_call: TRBV6-5
j_call: TRBJ1-1

cdr3_aa: CASSPTGTSINEQFF
cdr3_nt: TGTGCCAGCAGCCCCACCGGGACTAGCATCAATGAGCAGTTCTTC
d_call: TRBD2
clone_size: NA
v_call: TRBV5-5
j_call: TRBJ2-1

cdr3_aa: CSARDRTSGTGGELFF
cdr3_nt: TGCAGTGCTAGAGATAGGACTAGCGGGACAGGCGGGGAGCTGTTTTTT
d_call: TRBD2
clone_size: few
v_call: TRBV20-1
j_call: TRBJ2-2

cdr3_aa: CASSFTGVGSPLHF
cdr3_nt: TGTGCCAGCAGTTTTACAGGGGTGGGGTCACCCCTCCACTTT
d_call: TRBD1
clone_size: many
v_call: TRBV7-9
j_call: TRBJ1-6

cdr3_aa: CASSTGPSMNTEAFF
cdr3_nt: TGTGCCAGTAGTACAGGACCGTCGATGAACACTGAAGCTTTCTTT
d_call: NA
clone_size: NA
v_call: TRBV19
j_call: TRBJ1-1

cdr3_aa: CASTDLDISTDTQYF
cdr3_nt: TGTGCCAGCACGGATCTGGACATTAGCACAGATACGCAGTATTTT
d_call: NA
clone_size: NA
v_call: TRBV2
j_call: TRBJ2-3

cdr3_aa: CASSIETQYF
cdr3_nt: TGTGCCAGCAGCATAGAGACCCAGTACTTC
d_call: NA
clone_size: many
v_call: TRBV7-2
j_call: TRBJ2-5

cdr3_aa: CASSGAFYEQYF
cdr3_nt: TGTGCCAGCAGTGGGGCGTTCTACGAGCAGTACTTC
d_call: NA
clone_size: NA
v_call: TRBV25-1
j_call: TRBJ2-7

cdr3_aa: CASSHPGGRAFF
cdr3_nt: TGTGCCAGCAGCCACCCGGGAGGCCGAGCTTTCTTT
d_call: NA
clone_size: NA
v_call: TRBV11-2
j_call: TRBJ1-1

cdr3_aa: CSVFRDSHYNEQFF
cdr3_nt: TGCAGCGTGTTCCGGGACAGCCATTACAATGAGCAGTTCTTC
d_call: TRBD1
clone_size: few
v_call: TRBV29-1
j_call: TRBJ2-1

cdr3_aa: CSVEDGGDTQYF
cdr3_nt: TGCAGCGTTGAAGATGGGGGAGATACGCAGTATTTT
d_call: NA
clone_size: NA
v_call: TRBV29-1
j_call: TRBJ2-3

cdr3_aa: CASSSNGSPNEKLFF
cdr3_nt: TGTGCCAGCAGCTCCAATGGGTCTCCTAATGAAAAACTGTTTTTT
d_call: NA
clone_size: many
v_call: TRBV7-9
j_call: TRBJ1-4

cdr3_aa: CASSSERGALRDF
cdr3_nt: TGTGCCAGCAGCTCCGAACGGGGAGCCTTGAGGGATTTT
d_call: NA
clone_size: NA
v_call: TRBV7-2
j_call: TRBJ1-3

cdr3_aa: CASSESGVYEQYF
cdr3_nt: TGCGCCAGCAGTGAGTCTGGGGTCTACGAGCAGTACTTC
d_call: NA
clone_size: NA
v_call: TRBV10-1
j_call: TRBJ2-7

cdr3_aa: CASSPGTISLNTEAFF
cdr3_nt: TGCGCCAGCAGCCCCGGGACTATCAGCCTGAACACTGAAGCTTTCTTT
d_call: NA
clone_size: many
v_call: TRBV5-1
j_call: TRBJ1-1

cdr3_aa: CASSREGRRPQHF
cdr3_nt: TGTGCCAGCAGCCGGGAGGGCCGCCGACCCCAGCATTTT
d_call: NA
clone_size: few
v_call: TRBV12-3/TRBV12-4
j_call: TRBJ1-5

cdr3_aa: CASSLATSGGNWFF
cdr3_nt: TGTGCCAGCAGTTTGGCGACTAGCGGGGGGAACTGGTTCTTC
d_call: TRBD2
clone_size: few
v_call: TRBV12-3/TRBV12-4
j_call: TRBJ2-1

cdr3_aa: CSAPSPGRGDTQYF
cdr3_nt: TGCAGTGCTCCCTCCCCCGGGAGAGGGGATACGCAGTATTTT
d_call: NA
clone_size: few
v_call: TRBV20-1
j_call: TRBJ2-3

cdr3_aa: CASSLWSRATNEKLFF
cdr3_nt: TGTGCCAGCAGCTTATGGTCCAGAGCAACTAATGAAAAACTGTTTTTT
d_call: NA
clone_size: few
v_call: TRBV7-2
j_call: TRBJ1-4

cdr3_aa: CASRGTSGVNEQFF
cdr3_nt: TGCGCCAGCAGGGGGACTAGCGGGGTCAATGAGCAGTTCTTC
d_call: TRBD2
clone_size: few
v_call: TRBV5-1
j_call: TRBJ2-1

cdr3_aa: CASTSLLETQYF
cdr3_nt: TGTGCCAGCACCTCACTCCTAGAGACCCAGTACTTC
d_call: NA
clone_size: few
v_call: TRBV12-3/TRBV12-4
j_call: TRBJ2-5

cdr3_aa: CASTRDRGFNTGELFF
cdr3_nt: TGTGCCAGCACCCGGGACAGGGGATTCAACACCGGGGAGCTGTTTTTT
d_call: TRBD1
clone_size: NA
v_call: TRBV6-2/TRBV6-3
j_call: TRBJ2-2

cdr3_aa: CASSVGDFPLAETQYF
cdr3_nt: TGTGCCAGCAGCGTAGGGGACTTCCCCCTGGCGGAGACCCAGTACTTC
d_call: NA
clone_size: NA
v_call: TRBV9
j_call: TRBJ2-5

cdr3_aa: CASSLQGTNEKLFF
cdr3_nt: TGCGCCAGCAGCTTGCAGGGGACTAATGAAAAACTGTTTTTT
d_call: NA
clone_size: many
v_call: TRBV5-1
j_call: TRBJ1-4

cdr3_aa: CAIGWDRPSYEQYF
cdr3_nt: TGTGCCATCGGGTGGGACAGACCCTCCTACGAGCAGTACTTC
d_call: TRBD1
clone_size: NA
v_call: TRBV10-3
j_call: TRBJ2-7

cdr3_aa: CSARVQPYEQYF
cdr3_nt: TGCAGTGCTAGAGTTCAACCCTACGAGCAGTACTTC
d_call: NA
clone_size: NA
v_call: TRBV20-1
j_call: TRBJ2-7

cdr3_aa: CASRQTLGQSRAAFF
cdr3_nt: TGTGCCAGCAGACAAACCCTCGGACAGTCCCGAGCGGCTTTCTTT
d_call: NA
clone_size: few
v_call: TRBV12-3/TRBV12-4
j_call: TRBJ1-1

cdr3_aa: CASGGQGNTGELFF
cdr3_nt: TGTGCCAGCGGGGGACAGGGAAACACCGGGGAGCTGTTTTTT
d_call: TRBD1
clone_size: many
v_call: TRBV9
j_call: TRBJ2-2

cdr3_aa: CASSPPVNGEQYF
cdr3_nt: TGTGCCAGCTCACCACCGGTTAATGGCGAGCAGTACTTC
d_call: NA
clone_size: few
v_call: TRBV18
j_call: TRBJ2-7

cdr3_aa: CASSFLLAGRDTQYF
cdr3_nt: TGTGCCAGCAGCTTTTTACTAGCGGGGAGAGATACGCAGTATTTT
d_call: TRBD2
clone_size: NA
v_call: TRBV5-6
j_call: TRBJ2-3

cdr3_aa: CASTGPGFPDTQYF
cdr3_nt: TGTGCCAGCACCGGCCCGGGCTTTCCAGATACGCAGTATTTT
d_call: NA
clone_size: NA
v_call: TRBV6-2/TRBV6-3
j_call: TRBJ2-3

cdr3_aa: CASSYSLLRTGTEAFF
cdr3_nt: TGTGCCAGCAGTTACTCTCTATTAAGGACGGGCACTGAAGCTTTCTTT
d_call: NA
clone_size: NA
v_call: TRBV6-5
j_call: TRBJ1-1

cdr3_aa: CASSPRDDGGTEAFF
cdr3_nt: TGTGCCAGCTCACCAAGGGACGACGGAGGTACTGAAGCTTTCTTT
d_call: NA
clone_size: few
v_call: TRBV18
j_call: TRBJ1-1

cdr3_aa: CAISEPLAGGPNEQYF
cdr3_nt: TGTGCCATCAGTGAGCCCCTAGCGGGAGGGCCCAACGAGCAGTACTTC
d_call: TRBD2
clone_size: many
v_call: TRBV10-3
j_call: TRBJ2-7

cdr3_aa: CASSLPSIHGYTF
cdr3_nt: TGTGCCAGCAGCTTGCCGAGTATCCATGGCTACACCTTC
d_call: NA
clone_size: NA
v_call: TRBV5-5
j_call: TRBJ1-2

cdr3_aa: CASNGRISGANVLTF
cdr3_nt: TGTGCCAGCAACGGACGGATCTCTGGGGCCAACGTCCTGACTTTC
d_call: NA
clone_size: few
v_call: TRBV2
j_call: TRBJ2-6

cdr3_aa: CASSRAGTGRTEAFF
cdr3_nt: TGTGCCAGCAGCAGAGCCGGGACAGGGCGGACTGAAGCTTTCTTT
d_call: TRBD1
clone_size: NA
v_call: TRBV5-6
j_call: TRBJ1-1

cdr3_aa: CAISESPGGGTEAFF
cdr3_nt: TGTGCCATCAGTGAGTCGCCCGGGGGGGGCACTGAAGCTTTCTTT
d_call: NA
clone_size: few
v_call: TRBV10-3
j_call: TRBJ1-1

cdr3_aa: CASSRSGPADTQYF
cdr3_nt: TGTGCCAGCAGCCGTAGCGGTCCAGCAGATACGCAGTATTTT
d_call: NA
clone_size: many
v_call: TRBV7-8
j_call: TRBJ2-3

cdr3_aa: CATSRDRGTEAFF
cdr3_nt: TGTGCCACCAGCAGAGATAGAGGCACTGAAGCTTTCTTT
d_call: NA
clone_size: NA
v_call: TRBV15
j_call: TRBJ1-1

cdr3_aa: CASSLGQGGNEQFF
cdr3_nt: TGCGCCAGCAGCTTGGGTCAGGGCGGGAATGAGCAGTTCTTC
d_call: NA
clone_size: many
v_call: TRBV5-1
j_call: TRBJ2-1